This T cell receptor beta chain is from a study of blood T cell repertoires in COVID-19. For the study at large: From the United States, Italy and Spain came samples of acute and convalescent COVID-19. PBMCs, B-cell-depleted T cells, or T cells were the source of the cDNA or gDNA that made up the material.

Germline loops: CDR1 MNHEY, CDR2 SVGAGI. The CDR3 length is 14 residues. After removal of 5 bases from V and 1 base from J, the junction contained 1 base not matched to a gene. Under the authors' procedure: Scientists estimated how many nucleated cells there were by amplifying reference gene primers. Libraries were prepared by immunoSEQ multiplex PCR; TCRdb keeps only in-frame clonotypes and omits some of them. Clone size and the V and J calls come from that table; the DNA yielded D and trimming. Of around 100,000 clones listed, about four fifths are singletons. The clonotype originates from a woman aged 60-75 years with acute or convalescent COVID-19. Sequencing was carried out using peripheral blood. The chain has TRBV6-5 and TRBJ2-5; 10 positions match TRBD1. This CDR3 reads CASSRDRGQETQYF. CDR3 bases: TGTGCCAGCAGTAGGGACAGGGGCCAAGAGACCCAGTACTTC.